These T cell receptor beta chains were read from a single sample in a study of blood T cell repertoires in COVID-19. The repertoire was sequenced with immunoSEQ multiplex PCR; TCRdb's copy has only in-frame clones and lacks some. The table has tens of thousands of clones, around 90% seen once. The sequenced material came from peripheral blood. The receptors were gathered from a human donor with acute or convalescent COVID-19. The donor label of this sample is uncertain. CDR3s include the opening cysteine and the closing phenylalanine or tryptophan. Fields, in order: D gene, V gene, clone size, J gene, CDR3 protein, CDR3 DNA. A D gene is named only where the DNA matches it firmly. Clone size is not always given. Where it is, it says once, few, many or a class for expanded clones.

>.|TRBV6-4|.|TRBJ1-1
CASKSGGVNTEAFF
TGTGCCAGCAAATCGGGGGGGGTTAACACTGAAGCTTTCTTT
>.|TRBV12-3/TRBV12-4|.|TRBJ1-5
CASSRGDQPQHF
TGTGCCAGCAGTCGGGGTGATCAGCCCCAGCATTTT
>TRBD1|TRBV10-2|.|TRBJ2-3
CASSVWTGATTDTQYF
TGCGCCAGCAGTGTTTGGACAGGGGCCACCACAGATACGCAGTATTTT
>.|TRBV2|once|TRBJ2-1
CASGGQTPNEQFF
TGTGCCAGCGGGGGCCAGACCCCAAATGAGCAGTTCTTC
>.|TRBV19|.|TRBJ2-1
CASSRGERANEQFF
TGTGCCAGTAGTAGGGGGGAAAGGGCCAATGAGCAGTTCTTC
>TRBD2|TRBV2|.|TRBJ2-3
CASSFPKSGAADTQYF
TGTGCCAGCAGTTTTCCCAAAAGCGGGGCAGCAGATACGCAGTATTTT
>TRBD2|TRBV27|.|TRBJ2-2
CASSFSGTSGRGTGELFF
TGTGCCAGCAGTTTCTCCGGGACTAGCGGGAGGGGAACCGGGGAGCTGTTTTTT
>TRBD1|TRBV6-5|.|TRBJ1-2
CASAGTAGYTF
TGTGCCAGCGCAGGGACAGCCGGCTACACCTTC
>TRBD1|TRBV2|.|TRBJ1-5
CASSVRGLVNQPQHF
TGTGCCAGCAGTGTAAGGGGGCTCGTCAATCAGCCCCAGCATTTT
>TRBD1|TRBV30|.|TRBJ1-5
CAWSGGQGGGQPQHF
TGTGCCTGGAGTGGAGGACAGGGTGGCGGCCAGCCCCAGCATTTT
>TRBD1|TRBV5-1|once|TRBJ1-1
CASSPDGQGNTEAFF
TGCGCCAGCAGCCCGGACGGACAGGGCAATACTGAAGCTTTCTTT
>.|TRBV9|.|TRBJ2-5
CASSVGQGNQETQYF
TGTGCCAGCAGCGTAGGGCAGGGAAACCAAGAGACCCAGTACTTC
>.|TRBV3-1/TRBV3-2|.|TRBJ1-3
CASSQVWGAHGNTIYF
TGTGCCAGCAGCCAAGTTTGGGGCGCGCACGGAAACACCATATATTTT
>TRBD1|TRBV7-2|.|TRBJ1-2
CASSRGQGVSYTF
TGTGCCAGCAGCCGAGGACAGGGGGTTAGCTACACCTTC
>.|TRBV7-2|.|TRBJ1-6
CASSLAFLGQPYNSPLHF
TGTGCCAGCAGCTTAGCCTTCCTCGGACAGCCGTATAATTCACCCCTCCACTTT
>.|TRBV11-3|.|TRBJ2-3
CASSLDSSRINTDTQYF
TGTGCCAGCAGCTTAGACTCGTCGAGGATAAACACAGATACGCAGTATTTT
>TRBD1|TRBV5-6|.|TRBJ2-3
CASSFLRTGPTDTQYF
TGTGCCAGCAGCTTTCTAAGGACAGGGCCCACAGATACGCAGTATTTT
>.|TRBV20-1|.|TRBJ2-1
CSASTSRSYNEQFF
TGCAGTGCCAGTACTTCCCGCTCCTACAATGAGCAGTTCTTC
>.|TRBV7-2|.|TRBJ2-1
CASSSQQGNEQFF
TGTGCCAGCAGCTCCCAGCAGGGGAATGAGCAGTTCTTC
>TRBD1|TRBV5-6|.|TRBJ1-1
CASSHDLGQGTEAFF
TGTGCCAGCAGCCATGACCTGGGACAGGGGACTGAAGCTTTCTTT
>TRBD1|TRBV12-3/TRBV12-4|.|TRBJ1-1
CASSRQGASEAFF
TGTGCCAGCAGTCGTCAGGGGGCTTCTGAAGCTTTCTTT
>TRBD2|TRBV10-1|.|TRBJ2-1
CASSGKAGGRYNEQFF
TGCGCCAGCAGTGGGAAAGCGGGAGGGAGGTACAATGAGCAGTTCTTC
>.|TRBV7-6|.|TRBJ2-3
CASSSNGKGSDTQYF
TGTGCCAGCAGCTCCAACGGGAAGGGCTCAGATACGCAGTATTTT
>.|TRBV21-1|.|TRBJ2-6
CASSKKGRTGANVLTF
TGTGCCAGCAGCAAAAAGGGGCGTACTGGGGCCAACGTCCTGACTTTC
>TRBD1|TRBV5-4|.|TRBJ1-6
CASSGFRQGPSPLHF
TGTGCCAGCAGCGGGTTTAGACAGGGCCCTTCACCCCTCCACTTT
>.|TRBV2|few|TRBJ1-6
CASSLTPDPRELHF
TGTGCCAGCAGCTTAACCCCCGACCCGAGGGAACTCCACTTT
>.|TRBV7-2|.|TRBJ2-3
CASSLAGVVADTQYF
TGTGCCAGCAGCTTAGCGGGAGTTGTGGCAGATACGCAGTATTTT
>.|TRBV5-6|.|TRBJ1-5
CASSPSRVWKAGNQPQHF
TGTGCCAGCAGCCCGAGTCGGGTCTGGAAAGCCGGAAATCAGCCCCAGCATTTT
>.|TRBV6-2/TRBV6-3|.|TRBJ1-5
CASSSPGSTRLYSNQPQHF
TGTGCCAGCAGTTCCCCCGGGTCTACGAGGTTATACAGCAATCAGCCCCAGCATTTT
>TRBD1|TRBV10-3|.|TRBJ1-5
CAISDGTGDQPQHF
TGTGCCATCAGTGACGGGACAGGGGATCAGCCCCAGCATTTT
>TRBD2|TRBV24-1|.|TRBJ2-1
CATSDFGGGRADEQFF
TGTGCCACCAGTGATTTTGGCGGCGGGAGGGCCGATGAGCAGTTCTTC
>TRBD1|TRBV30|few|TRBJ1-1
CARTGANTEAFF
TGTGCCCGGACAGGGGCGAACACTGAAGCTTTCTTT
>TRBD1|TRBV6-5|.|TRBJ2-7
CASRTGTGYYEQYF
TGTGCCAGCAGAACCGGGACAGGGTATTACGAGCAGTACTTC
>TRBD1|TRBV3-1/TRBV3-2|.|TRBJ2-2
CASSQRDRGTGELFF
TGTGCCAGCAGCCAACGGGACAGGGGCACCGGGGAGCTGTTTTTT
>.|TRBV6-5|.|TRBJ2-3
CASSYRPVSTDTQYF
TGTGCCAGCAGTTACCGCCCAGTCTCGACAGATACGCAGTATTTT
>.|TRBV3-1/TRBV3-2|.|TRBJ2-3
CASSQSPKGVSTDTQYF
TGTGCCAGCAGCCAATCCCCCAAAGGGGTGAGCACAGATACGCAGTATTTT
>TRBD1|TRBV5-4|.|TRBJ1-6
CASRHWTGAYNSPLHF
TGTGCCAGCAGACATTGGACAGGCGCCTATAATTCACCCCTCCACTTT
>.|TRBV3-1/TRBV3-2|.|TRBJ1-1
CASSQGLGSAAFF
TGTGCCAGCAGCCAGGGGCTTGGGTCGGCAGCTTTCTTT
>TRBD1|TRBV10-1|.|TRBJ1-1
CASSFTRGPGRAFF
TGCGCCAGCTCTTTTACCAGGGGGCCGGGGAGAGCTTTCTTT
>.|TRBV3-1/TRBV3-2|.|TRBJ2-1
CASSLPQGSYNEQFF
TGTGCCAGCAGCTTGCCCCAGGGTTCCTACAATGAGCAGTTCTTC
>TRBD1|TRBV7-3|once|TRBJ2-1
CASSTDRGIRNEQFF
TGTGCCAGCAGCACCGACAGGGGGATTAGGAATGAGCAGTTCTTC
>TRBD2|TRBV5-4|.|TRBJ2-7
CASSLGGRSYEQYF
TGTGCCAGCAGCTTGGGCGGGAGATCCTACGAGCAGTACTTC
>.|TRBV7-8|once|TRBJ1-2
CASSARRDYYGYTF
TGTGCCAGCAGCGCCCGCCGGGACTACTATGGCTACACCTTC
>TRBD1|TRBV6-5|.|TRBJ1-5
CASSYGRGSNQPQHF
TGTGCCAGCAGTTACGGCAGGGGGAGCAATCAGCCCCAGCATTTT
>.|TRBV7-2|.|TRBJ2-7
CASSHIRGVYEQYF
TGTGCCAGCAGCCATATACGGGGTGTCTACGAGCAGTACTTC
>.|TRBV2|.|TRBJ1-2
CASSGRQLGYTF
TGTGCCAGCAGTGGCAGGCAGCTAGGCTACACCTTC
>TRBD2|TRBV19|.|TRBJ2-5
CASSILAGGSETQYF
TGTGCCAGTAGTATCCTAGCGGGAGGTTCAGAGACCCAGTACTTC
>.|TRBV29-1|.|TRBJ2-1
CSVDYGNEQFF
TGCAGCGTTGACTATGGTAATGAGCAGTTCTTC
>.|TRBV20-1|.|TRBJ2-7
CSARQAGEQYF
TGCAGTGCTAGACAGGCGGGGGAGCAGTACTTC
>TRBD1|TRBV11-2|.|TRBJ2-3
CASSSITTGSNTDTQYF
TGTGCCAGCAGCTCGATAACGACAGGGTCCAACACAGATACGCAGTATTTT
>TRBD2|TRBV4-2|few|TRBJ2-1
CASSQDSGGSYNEQFF
TGTGCCAGCAGCCAAGATAGCGGGGGGTCCTACAATGAGCAGTTCTTC
>.|TRBV11-2|.|TRBJ2-2
CASSLISNTGELFF
TGTGCCAGCAGCTTAATATCGAACACCGGGGAGCTGTTTTTT
>.|TRBV15|once|TRBJ2-5
CATSRSPRTQETQYF
TGTGCCACCAGCAGGAGCCCTAGAACCCAAGAGACCCAGTACTTC